The sequence of this T cell receptor beta chain was determined in a study of long-term antiretroviral therapy in people with HIV. Study-wide points: After ART, diversity increased yet remained lower than transplant donor controls.

Concerning this clone: The antigen is unknown. Additional DNA sequences in this sample encode the identical CDR3.

The CDR3 has 14 amino acids. Germline assignment: CDR1 MNHEY and CDR2 SMNVEV (reference sequence). V shed 6 bases and J 6 bases; nucleotides not matched to a gene: 3. Runs used v3.0 of the immunoSEQ assay and were done at survey level. Clones were sequenced by immunoSEQ multiplex PCR, and TCRdb holds only the in-frame ones, with some missing. The table records tens of thousands of clones, roughly 83% of them present only once. Every participant gave one or more pre-ART and two or more post-ART PBMC samples. This receptor was obtained from a man aged 30-40 years with HIV. The chain carries TRBV27 and TRBJ1-3; 12 nucleotides agree with TRBD1. Material: unsorted PBMCs, obtained 2.7 to 2.8 years after starting antiretroviral therapy. CDR3 in amino acids: CASRGTGGKNTIYF. The CDR3 DNA sequence: TGTGCCAGCAGGGGGACAGGGGGCAAAAACACCATATATTTT.